Each of the 7 T cell receptor beta chains below was sequenced from the same sample in a study of Ad26.COV2.S vaccination and SARS-CoV-2 variants. Profiled with immunoSEQ multiplex PCR; TCRdb holds only in-frame clones, not every one. The table shows about 680,000 clones, with 89% occurring only once. Indicated treatment: 19 received Ad26.COV2.S at low or high dose, single or two shots; roughly five received placebo; per-sample allocation not given. Collection of samples fell on day 63 after the first vaccine or placebo injection. The material was peripheral blood, obtained in a trial of Ad26.COV2.S vaccine versus placebo. These receptors all come from a person between 18 and 65 years old who received the Ad26.COV2.S COVID-19 vaccine or a placebo.

A remark on this clone: The sample contains more than one DNA sequence encoding this CDR3. The chain recombines TRBV30 with TRBJ2-7, with D perhaps matching TRBD2 (5 bases). The CDR3 runs 12 residues. Trimming left V 2 bases short and J 0 bases short, with 5 bases between. From germline, CDR1 is GTSNPN and CDR2 SVGIG (reference sequence). The CDR3 nucleotides read TGTGCCTGGAGTCGGGACTCCTACGAGCAGTACTTC. Translating gives CAWSRDSYEQYF.

The gene calls are TRBV14 and TRBJ1-1; D remains unclear. The CDR3 is 13 amino acids. From germline, CDR1 is SGHDN and CDR2 FVKESK. The germline V and J ends were trimmed by 4 bases and 2 bases, with 8 bases remaining between them. The CDR3, as DNA: TGTGCCAGCAGCCGTCAGACCAACACTGAAGCTTTCTTT. As protein: CASSRQTNTEAFF.

V gene TRBV19 combines with J gene TRBJ1-6, with a weak D call TRBD1 (6 bases). The CDR3 is made up of 16 amino acids. With 5 bases removed from V and 10 bases from J, the gap between germline ends came to 21 bases. The germline gives CDR1 LNHDA, CDR2 SQIVND (reference sequence). CDR3 sequence reads: CASSGLRGLLISPLHF. CDR3 bases: TGTGCCAGTAGTGGGTTACGGGGGCTTCTAATATCACCCCTCCACTTT.

V gene TRBV5-6 combines with J gene TRBJ1-5, with D perhaps matching TRBD1 (5 bases). V lost 4 bases and J lost 2, with 16 bases in between. This CDR3 is built from 16 residues. Germline V CDR1 and CDR2: SGHDT, YYEEEE. Here the CDR3 reads CASSDRRQGGNQPQHF. The CDR3, as DNA: TGTGCCAGCAGCGACCGTCGGCAGGGAGGCAATCAGCCCCAGCATTTT.

This rearrangement joins TRBV6-2 or TRBV6-3 to TRBJ1-2, with 7 bases aligning to TRBD1. V trimming: 2 bases; J trimming: 4 bases; junction bases outside the gene matches: 4. Germline V lookup: CDR1 MNHEY, CDR2 SVGEGT. The CDR3 consists of 14 residues. The CDR3 reads CASSYRRQGYGYTF. Here the CDR3 DNA reads TGTGCCAGCAGTTACCGCCGACAGGGCTATGGCTACACCTTC.

The rearrangement links TRBV11-3 to TRBJ2-1, with 7 nucleotides matching TRBD1. The CDR3 is made up of 13 amino acids. The V gene end was trimmed by 0 bases and the J gene end by 7 bases; junction bases not matched to a gene: 0. CDR1 SGHNT and CDR2 YENEEA come from the germline V gene. Here the CDR3 reads CASSLDRGNEQFF. CDR3 sequence (DNA): TGTGCCAGCAGCTTAGACAGGGGGAATGAGCAGTTCTTC.

This chain connects TRBV19 to TRBJ2-7; 11 bases are shared with TRBD1. Germline CDR1 is LNHDA and CDR2 is SQIVND (reference sequence). Trimming at V came to 4 bases and at J to 4 bases, leaving 0 bases not matched to a gene. The CDR3 runs 13 residues. This CDR3 reads CASSRDRGYEQYF. The CDR3 DNA reads TGTGCCAGTAGTAGGGACAGGGGGTACGAGCAGTACTTC.